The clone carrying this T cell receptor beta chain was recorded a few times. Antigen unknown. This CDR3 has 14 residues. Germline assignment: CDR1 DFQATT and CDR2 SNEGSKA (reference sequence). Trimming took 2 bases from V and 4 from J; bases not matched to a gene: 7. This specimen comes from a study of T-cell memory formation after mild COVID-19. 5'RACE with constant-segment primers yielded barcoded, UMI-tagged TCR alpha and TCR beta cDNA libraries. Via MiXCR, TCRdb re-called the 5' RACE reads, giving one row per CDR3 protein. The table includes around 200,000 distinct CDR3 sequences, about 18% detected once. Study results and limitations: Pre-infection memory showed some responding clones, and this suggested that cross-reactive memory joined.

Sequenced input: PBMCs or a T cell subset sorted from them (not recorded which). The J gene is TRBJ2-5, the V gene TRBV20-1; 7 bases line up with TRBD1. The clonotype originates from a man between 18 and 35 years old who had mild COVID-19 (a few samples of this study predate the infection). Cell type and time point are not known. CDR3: CSARPMTGSETQYF. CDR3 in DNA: TGCAGTGCTAGACCTATGACAGGGTCAGAGACCCAGTACTTC.